This passage covers 5 T cell receptor beta chains from one sample sequenced in a study of tumor-infiltrating lymphocytes in primary liver carcinoma. Unsorted whole blood supplied the RNA, and germline DNA was extracted too. The investigators made TCR beta cDNA from about 510 ng total RNA, using a constant-region primer. Slightly modified ARM-PCR, run as three nested multiplex PCR rounds, produced the TCR beta libraries. Amplification in the first two PCR rounds was performed using TRBV1-TRBV30 forward primers and a C-beta reverse primer for 10 cycles each. TCRdb ran MiXCR on the multiplex PCR reads and lists one entry per CDR3 protein. The sample lists around 170,000 distinct CDR3 sequences; about 60% were seen once. The sample taken for sequencing was peripheral blood. The source is a man aged 40-49 years with primary liver carcinoma and hepatitis B virus infection.

As for this clonotype: Germline is not matched at one junction end, which may reflect a read error. This chain uses TRBV5-8 with TRBJ2-2, with D unclear. The length of the CDR3 is 12 residues. CDR1 is SGHTS and CDR2 is YDEGEE in the germline V gene. CDR3 DNA sequence: TGTGCCAGCAGCTTGAGTCCCGGAGAGCTGTTTTTT. Amino acids: CASSLSPGELFF.

The chain joins TRBV6-1 to TRBJ1-3; D might be TRBD1 (5 bases). Trimming removed 2 bases from V and 2 bases from J, with 10 bases in between. The CDR3 length is 15 residues. Germline loops: CDR1 MNHNS, CDR2 SASEGT. The CDR3 DNA is TGTGCCAGCAGTGAAAAGGGGCAGCCTGGAAACACCATATATTTT. Encoded protein: CASSEKGQPGNTIYF.

As concerns this clonotype: Compared with germline, one end of the junction differs, possibly owing to a read error. The chain joins TRBV11-2 to TRBJ1-2, with D possibly TRBD1 on 5 matching bases. Germline CDR1 SGHAT, CDR2 FQNNGV. This CDR3 is built from 13 residues. CDR3 residues: CASSLGRGYDYTF. The CDR3 DNA reads TGTGCCAGCAGCTTGGGTAGGGGTTATGACTACACCTTT.

As to this clonotype: A much larger clone lies one base from this, so it may be a read error. The CDR3 reads CASSLQEASTDTQYF. The DNA for the CDR3 is TGTGCCAGCAGCTTACAGGAGGCTAGCACAGATACGCAGTATTTT. This chain joins TRBV11-1 and TRBJ2-3, with a possible D match to TRBD2 (5 bases). V was shortened by 2 bases and J by 0 bases, with 9 bases between the two germline ends. This CDR3 region has 15 residues. Germline lookup yields CDR1 SGHAT and CDR2 FQDESV (reference sequence).

Points on this clonotype: At one end the junction does not follow the germline gene, possibly because of a read error. The V call is TRBV7-9, the J call TRBJ2-6; tentative D call: TRBD1 (5 bases). The CDR3 runs 16 residues. Germline CDR1 and CDR2: SEHNR and FQNEAQ (reference sequence). CDR3 residues: CASSTGPFSGANVLSF. The CDR3 DNA reads TGTGCCAGCAGCACCGGACCGTTCTCTGGGGCCAACGTCCTGAGTTTC. Filled out from reference TRBV7-9 and TRBJ2-6, the complete variable domain reads DTGVSQNPRHKITKRGQNVTFRCDPISEHNRLYWYRQTLGQGPEFLTYFQNEAQLEKSRLLSDRFSAERPKGSFSTLEIQRTEQGDSAMYLCASSTGPFSGANVLSFGAGSRLTVL.